These T cell receptor beta chains were read from a single sample in a study of blood T cell repertoires in COVID-19. Produced via immunoSEQ multiplex PCR; TCRdb's table is partial and in-frame only. The sample records around 95,000 clones, around four fifths being singletons. Sample: peripheral blood. The receptors here all came from a man in his forties or fifties with active or convalescent COVID-19. Both conserved end residues are trimmed from each CDR3. Clone size is shown for a subset of rows, as once, few, many or a class of expanded clone.

TRBJ1-2 | NA | TRBV25-1 | ASSEWGVGYT
TRBJ2-3 | NA | TRBV6-1 | ASDSGRADTQY
TRBJ1-1 | NA | TRBV4-1 | ASSHPQGGDTEAF
TRBJ2-1 | NA | TRBV12-3/TRBV12-4 | ASSLSARNEQF
TRBJ2-5 | NA | TRBV19 | ASSIGGQETQY
TRBJ1-2 | NA | TRBV5-1 | ASSRNGFSTSDRSYGYT
TRBJ1-5 | NA | TRBV6-5 | ATNGQPTGQPQH
TRBJ2-1 | NA | TRBV5-6 | ASSRTGVNEQF
TRBJ1-5 | many | TRBV24-1 | ATSDLTGRGNQPQH
TRBJ2-7 | NA | TRBV27 | ASSTGGDYEQY
TRBJ2-3 | once | TRBV4-2 | ASSATAGGTDTQY
TRBJ2-7 | NA | TRBV11-2 | ASSRESGQYEQY
TRBJ2-1 | NA | TRBV5-1 | ASSLLGTSGNEQF
TRBJ1-2 | NA | TRBV6-5 | ASSLQGNYGYT
TRBJ1-5 | NA | TRBV27 | ASSLQPGSNQPQH
TRBJ1-1 | NA | TRBV12-3/TRBV12-4 | ASSSESTEAF
TRBJ1-2 | NA | TRBV6-6 | ASSNSGEEAYGYT
TRBJ2-1 | NA | TRBV27 | ASRSAIAGAEGNEQF
TRBJ1-1 | NA | TRBV19 | ASTRGADTEAF
TRBJ2-7 | once | TRBV28 | ASTETGGSLYEQY
TRBJ2-3 | NA | TRBV7-3 | ASSLEGTDTQY
TRBJ2-7 | NA | TRBV3-1/TRBV3-2 | ASSPRGASSYEQY
TRBJ2-7 | NA | TRBV27 | ASSRGDRGGYEQY
TRBJ2-7 | NA | TRBV6-5 | ASSYGTTYEQY
TRBJ2-3 | few | TRBV6-4 | ASSRSGGPTDTQY
TRBJ1-1 | few | TRBV11-2 | ASSHPWTGGNTEAF
TRBJ2-7 | NA | TRBV5-1 | ASSPDRVAYEQY
TRBJ2-4 | NA | TRBV18 | ASSPTGDVDIQY
TRBJ2-6 | few | TRBV4-1 | ASSQDQGARAGANVLT
TRBJ2-5 | once | TRBV5-4 | ASSWGVGGPPQETQY
TRBJ1-5 | NA | TRBV6-1 | ASSEPGNQPQH
TRBJ1-3 | once | TRBV14 | ASSEYRTSGNTIY
TRBJ2-3 | NA | TRBV10-3 | AIRVIRQNTDTQY
TRBJ2-5 | NA | TRBV7-9 | ASSSPRLVLGETQY
TRBJ1-5 | NA | TRBV11-2 | ASSLGRGGGQPQH
TRBJ2-7 | NA | TRBV21-1 | ASSTAGDEQY
TRBJ2-2 | NA | TRBV5-1 | ASSPRRDTGELF
TRBJ2-1 | NA | TRBV5-1 | ASSPGTSGADEQF
TRBJ2-7 | once | TRBV29-1 | SVEDLSYEQY
TRBJ1-1 | NA | TRBV13 | ASSSGTTIMNTEAF
TRBJ1-2 | NA | TRBV4-1 | ASSQGMGTGRYGYT
TRBJ1-2 | NA | TRBV11-2 | ASSPTGGNQIGYT
TRBJ1-1 | NA | TRBV9 | ASTVGRRGTEAF
TRBJ2-1 | NA | TRBV19 | ASSTQTGTGEQF
TRBJ2-7 | NA | TRBV13 | ASSTSTGTDSYEQY
TRBJ1-1 | NA | TRBV3-1/TRBV3-2 | ASSQRWDRGSGEAF
TRBJ1-6 | NA | TRBV2 | ASTGLSSYNSPLH
TRBJ1-3 | NA | TRBV30 | AWSVSRGRNTIY
TRBJ2-7 | NA | TRBV2 | ASSVALISEQY
TRBJ2-3 | NA | TRBV7-2 | ASIRPGIFGRLGTDTQY